These 4 T cell receptor beta chains were all obtained from the same sample, sequenced in a study of cytomegalovirus exposure and HLA in healthy donors (TCRdb year 2017). Receptors were amplified or captured by the immunoSEQ multiplex PCR assay. The clones in this table, taken by TCRdb from immuneACCESS, are in-frame only. Not every clone is retained; where verified, under half of the shortfall comes from an unresolved V gene, and the cause of the rest is unknown. This sample has 200,000 to 250,000 clones in its table, and roughly 91% of those were observed once. Together, the top ten hold 1.5% to 2.5% of the sample. The material sequenced was PBMCs. The origin of the receptors is a woman younger than 35 in good health and CMV-seropositive.

The J gene is TRBJ1-5, the V gene TRBV10-3, with 7 positions matching TRBD1. V lost 3 bases and J lost 3; bases outside the gene matches: 2. The V gene's germline CDR1 is ENHRY and CDR2 SYGVKD. The CDR3 covers 14 residues. The CDR3 DNA reads TGTGCCATCAGTGAACAGGGGTTCAATCAGCCCCAGCATTTT. Protein product: CAISEQGFNQPQHF.

The chain recombines TRBV28 with TRBJ1-1, with TRBD1 matching 9 bases. The CDR3 runs to 16 residues. Germline values: CDR1 MDHEN, CDR2 SYDVKM. Germline trimming cut 5 bases from V and 2 bases from J; bases unmatched to any gene: 9. CDR3 sequence (DNA): TGTGCCAGCAGTCTCCTGCCGGGACAGGGAAACACTGAAGCTTTCTTT. Its protein product is CASSLLPGQGNTEAFF.

This chain links TRBV28 with TRBJ1-2; no definite D call. In germline, CDR1 is MDHEN, CDR2 SYDVKM. Trimming stripped 11 bases from V and 4 bases from J, with 17 bases between. This CDR3 is 13 amino acids long. The CDR3 region has the DNA TGTGCCGGCACCTCTAGACTGTCCTATGGCTACACCTTC. Translation: CAGTSRLSYGYTF.

The gene calls are TRBV27 and TRBJ2-1, with D uncertain. Germline CDR1 MNHEY, CDR2 SMNVEV (reference sequence). V lost 0 bases, J lost 7 bases, and 13 bases lay in between. The CDR3 sequence is 15 residues long. The CDR3 region has the DNA TGTGCCAGCAGTTTATCCCCCCCTGGCTTGAATGAGCAGTTCTTC. As protein: CASSLSPPGLNEQFF.